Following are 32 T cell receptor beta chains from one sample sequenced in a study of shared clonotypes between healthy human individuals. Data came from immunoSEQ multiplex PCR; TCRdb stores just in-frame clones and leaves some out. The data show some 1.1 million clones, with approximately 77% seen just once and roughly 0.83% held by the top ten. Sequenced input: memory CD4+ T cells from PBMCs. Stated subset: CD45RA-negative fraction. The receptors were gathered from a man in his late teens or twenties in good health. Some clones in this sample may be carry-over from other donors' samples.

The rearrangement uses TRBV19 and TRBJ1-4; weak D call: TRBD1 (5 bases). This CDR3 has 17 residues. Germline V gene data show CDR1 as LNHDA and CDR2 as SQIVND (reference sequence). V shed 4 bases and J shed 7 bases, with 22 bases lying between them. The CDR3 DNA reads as TGTGCCAGTAGTACCCATCGTTCCGGGGGGAAGGGTGAAAAACTGTTTTTT. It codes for CASSTHRSGGKGEKLFF.

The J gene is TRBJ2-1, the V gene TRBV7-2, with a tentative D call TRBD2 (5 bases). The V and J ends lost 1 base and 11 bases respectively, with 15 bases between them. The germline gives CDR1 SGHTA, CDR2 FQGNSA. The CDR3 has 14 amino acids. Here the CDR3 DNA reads TGTGCCAGCAGCTTAGGGCTAGCCCAGGTCAAGCAGTTCTTC. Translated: CASSLGLAQVKQFF.

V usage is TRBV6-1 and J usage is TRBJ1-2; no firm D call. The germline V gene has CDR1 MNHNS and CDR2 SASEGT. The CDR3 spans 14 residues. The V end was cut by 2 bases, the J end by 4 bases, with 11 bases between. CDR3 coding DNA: TGTGCCAGCAGTGAACAGACGCAGAGCTATGGCTACACCTTC. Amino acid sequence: CASSEQTQSYGYTF.

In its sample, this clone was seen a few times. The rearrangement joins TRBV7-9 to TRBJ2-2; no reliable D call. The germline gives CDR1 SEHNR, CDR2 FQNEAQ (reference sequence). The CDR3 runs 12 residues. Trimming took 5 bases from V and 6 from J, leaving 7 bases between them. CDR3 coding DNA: TGTGCCAGCAGCCAGAAGGCCGGGGAGCTGTTTTTT. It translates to CASSQKAGELFF.

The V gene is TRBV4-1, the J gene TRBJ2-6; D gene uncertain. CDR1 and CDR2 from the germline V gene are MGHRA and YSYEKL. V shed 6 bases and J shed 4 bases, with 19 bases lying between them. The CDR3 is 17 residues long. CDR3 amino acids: CASRDATLQAGANVLTF. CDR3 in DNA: TGCGCCAGCAGAGACGCGACCTTACAAGCCGGGGCCAACGTCCTGACTTTC.

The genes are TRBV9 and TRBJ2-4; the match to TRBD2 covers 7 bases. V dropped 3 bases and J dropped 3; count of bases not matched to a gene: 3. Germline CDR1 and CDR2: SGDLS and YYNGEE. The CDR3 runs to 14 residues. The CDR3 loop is CASSASSGKNIQYF. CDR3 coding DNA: TGTGCCAGCAGCGCATCTAGCGGCAAAAACATTCAGTACTTC.

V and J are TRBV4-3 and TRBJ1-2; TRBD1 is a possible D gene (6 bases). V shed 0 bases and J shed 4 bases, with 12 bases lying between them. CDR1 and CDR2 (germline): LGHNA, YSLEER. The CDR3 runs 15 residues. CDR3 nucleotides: TGCGCCAGCAGCCAAGATTTCGGGGGGGCCTATGGCTACACCTTC. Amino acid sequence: CASSQDFGGAYGYTF.

This CDR3 is CASSLVSGRAYEQYF. CDR3 DNA sequence: TGCGCCAGCAGCTTGGTTAGCGGGAGGGCCTACGAGCAGTACTTC. V usage is TRBV5-1 and J usage is TRBJ2-7; 11 nucleotides line up with TRBD2. V gave up 0 bases and J gave up 2 bases; unmatched junction bases: 1. The CDR3 runs 15 residues. Germline V gene data show CDR1 as SGHRS and CDR2 as YFSETQ. Using reference TRBV5-1 and TRBJ2-7 for the parts outside the CDR3, the full variable domain is KAGVTQTPRYLIKTRGQQVTLSCSPISGHRSVSWYQQTPGQGLQFLFEYFSETQRNKGNFPGRFSGRQFSNSRSEMNVSTLELGDSALYLCASSLVSGRAYEQYFGPGTRLTVT.

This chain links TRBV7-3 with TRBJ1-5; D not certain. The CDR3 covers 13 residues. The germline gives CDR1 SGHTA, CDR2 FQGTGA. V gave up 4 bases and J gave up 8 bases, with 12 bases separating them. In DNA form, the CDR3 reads TGTGCCAGCAGCTCCGCGGGTAATAAGCCCCAGCATTTT. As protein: CASSSAGNKPQHF.

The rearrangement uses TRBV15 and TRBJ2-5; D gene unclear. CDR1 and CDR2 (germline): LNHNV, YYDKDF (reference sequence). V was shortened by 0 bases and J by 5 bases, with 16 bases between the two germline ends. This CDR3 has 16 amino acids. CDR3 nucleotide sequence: TGTGCCACCAGCAGAGATCTCAATCGGATCGTGGAGACCCAGTACTTC. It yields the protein CATSRDLNRIVETQYF.

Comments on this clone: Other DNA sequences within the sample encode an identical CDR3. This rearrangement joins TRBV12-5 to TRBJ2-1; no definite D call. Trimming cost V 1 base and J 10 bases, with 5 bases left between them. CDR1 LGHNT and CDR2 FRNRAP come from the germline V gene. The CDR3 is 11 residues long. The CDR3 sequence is CASGLGREQFF. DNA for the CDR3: TGTGCTAGTGGTTTGGGGCGGGAGCAGTTCTTC.

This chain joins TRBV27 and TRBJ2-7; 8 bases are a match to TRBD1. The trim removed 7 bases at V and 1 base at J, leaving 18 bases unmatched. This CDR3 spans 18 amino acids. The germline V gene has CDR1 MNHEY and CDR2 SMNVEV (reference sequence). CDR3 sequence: CASTLRKDQGAQSYEQYF. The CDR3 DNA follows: TGTGCCAGCACCCTGAGGAAAGATCAGGGGGCCCAATCCTACGAGCAGTACTTC.

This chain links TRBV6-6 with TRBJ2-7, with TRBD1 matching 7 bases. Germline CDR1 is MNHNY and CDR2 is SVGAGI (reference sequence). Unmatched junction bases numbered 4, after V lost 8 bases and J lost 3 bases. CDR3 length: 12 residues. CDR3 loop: CASGQVNYEQYF. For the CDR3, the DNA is TGTGCCAGCGGACAGGTAAACTACGAGCAGTACTTC.

The CDR3 sequence is CASSLSAGVWQPQHF. CDR3 bases: TGTGCCAGCAGTTTATCGGCAGGGGTATGGCAGCCCCAGCATTTT. This chain connects TRBV28 to TRBJ1-5, with a tentative D call TRBD1 (6 bases). Germline V gives CDR1 MDHEN, CDR2 SYDVKM. V lost 1 base and J lost 7, with 14 bases in between. The CDR3 runs 15 residues. The full variable domain, in which reference TRBV28 and TRBJ1-5 provide the parts outside the CDR3, is DVKVTQSSRYLVKRTGEKVFLECVQDMDHENMFWYRQDPGLGLRLIYFSYDVKMKEKGDIPEGYSVSREKKERFSLILESASTNQTSMYLCASSLSAGVWQPQHFGDGTRLSIL.

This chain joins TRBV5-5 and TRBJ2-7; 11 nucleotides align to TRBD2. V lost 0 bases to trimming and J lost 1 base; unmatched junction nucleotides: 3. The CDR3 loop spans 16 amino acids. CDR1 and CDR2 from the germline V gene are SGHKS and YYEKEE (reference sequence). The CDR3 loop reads CASSLALAGGSYEQYF. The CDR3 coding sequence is TGTGCCAGCAGCTTGGCCCTAGCGGGAGGTTCCTACGAGCAGTACTTC.

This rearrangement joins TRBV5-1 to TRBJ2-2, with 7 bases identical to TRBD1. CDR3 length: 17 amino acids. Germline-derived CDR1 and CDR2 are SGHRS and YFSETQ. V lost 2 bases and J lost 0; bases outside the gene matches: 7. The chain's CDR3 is CASSFNHRGSNTGELFF. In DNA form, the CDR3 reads TGCGCCAGCAGCTTTAACCACAGGGGCTCGAACACCGGGGAGCTGTTTTTT.

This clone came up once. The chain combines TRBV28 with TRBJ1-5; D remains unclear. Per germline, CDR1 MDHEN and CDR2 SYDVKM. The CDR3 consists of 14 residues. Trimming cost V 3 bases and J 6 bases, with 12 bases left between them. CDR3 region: CASSLRTHVQPQHF. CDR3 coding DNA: TGTGCCAGCAGTTTGCGGACTCACGTTCAGCCCCAGCATTTT. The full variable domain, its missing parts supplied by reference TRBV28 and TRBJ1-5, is DVKVTQSSRYLVKRTGEKVFLECVQDMDHENMFWYRQDPGLGLRLIYFSYDVKMKEKGDIPEGYSVSREKKERFSLILESASTNQTSMYLCASSLRTHVQPQHFGDGTRLSIL.

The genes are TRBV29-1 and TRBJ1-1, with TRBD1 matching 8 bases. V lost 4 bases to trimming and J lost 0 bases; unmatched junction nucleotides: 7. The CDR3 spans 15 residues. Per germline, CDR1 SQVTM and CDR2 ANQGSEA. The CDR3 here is CSVGTGWGMNTEAFF. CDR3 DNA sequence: TGCAGCGTTGGGACAGGGTGGGGCATGAACACTGAAGCTTTCTTT.

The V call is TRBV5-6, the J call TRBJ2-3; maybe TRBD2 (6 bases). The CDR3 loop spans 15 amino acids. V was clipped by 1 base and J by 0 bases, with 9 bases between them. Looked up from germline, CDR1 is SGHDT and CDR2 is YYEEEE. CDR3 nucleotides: TGTGCCAGCAGCTTGTTAGCGGCTAGCACAGATACGCAGTATTTT. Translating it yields CASSLLAASTDTQYF. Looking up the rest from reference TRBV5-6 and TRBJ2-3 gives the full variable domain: DAGVTQSPTHLIKTRGQQVTLRCSPKSGHDTVSWYQQALGQGPQFIFQYYEEEERQRGNFPDRFSGHQFPNYSSELNVNALLLGDSALYLCASSLLAASTDTQYFGPGTRLTVL.

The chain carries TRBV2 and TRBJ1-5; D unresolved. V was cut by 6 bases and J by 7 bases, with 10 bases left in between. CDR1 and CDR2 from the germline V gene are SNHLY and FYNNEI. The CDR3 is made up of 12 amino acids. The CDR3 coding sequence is TGTGCCAGCAGCCTACCCGGGCAGCCCCAGCATTTT. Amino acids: CASSLPGQPQHF.

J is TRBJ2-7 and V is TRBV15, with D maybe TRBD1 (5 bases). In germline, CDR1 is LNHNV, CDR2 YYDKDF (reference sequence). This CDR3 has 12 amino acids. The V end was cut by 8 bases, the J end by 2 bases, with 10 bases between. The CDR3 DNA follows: TGTGCCACCGAACAGGTACCCTACGAGCAGTACTTC. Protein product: CATEQVPYEQYF.

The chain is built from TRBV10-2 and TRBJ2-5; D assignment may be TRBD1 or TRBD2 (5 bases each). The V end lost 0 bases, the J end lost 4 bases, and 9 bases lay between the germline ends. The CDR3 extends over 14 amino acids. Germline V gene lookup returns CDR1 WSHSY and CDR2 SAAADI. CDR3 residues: CASSESGRAETQYF. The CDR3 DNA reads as TGCGCCAGCAGTGAGTCGGGGCGGGCAGAGACCCAGTACTTC.

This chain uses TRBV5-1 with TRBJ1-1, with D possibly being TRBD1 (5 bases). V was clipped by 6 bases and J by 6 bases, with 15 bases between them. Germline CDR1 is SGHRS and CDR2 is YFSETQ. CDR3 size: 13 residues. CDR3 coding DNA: TGCGCCAGCAACCAGCAGGGTAGTGCTGAAGCTTTCTTT. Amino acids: CASNQQGSAEAFF.

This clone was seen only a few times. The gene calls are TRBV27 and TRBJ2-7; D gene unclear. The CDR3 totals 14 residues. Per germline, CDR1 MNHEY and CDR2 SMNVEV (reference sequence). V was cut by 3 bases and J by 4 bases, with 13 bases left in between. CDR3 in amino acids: CASSLVAGPYEQYF. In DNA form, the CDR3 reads TGTGCCAGCAGTTTGGTCGCCGGGCCTTACGAGCAGTACTTC.

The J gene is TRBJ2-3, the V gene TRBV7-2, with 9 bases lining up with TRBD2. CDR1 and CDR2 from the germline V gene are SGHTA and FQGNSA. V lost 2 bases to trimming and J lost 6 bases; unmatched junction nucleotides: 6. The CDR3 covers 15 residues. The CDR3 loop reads CASSLRAGGRDTQYF. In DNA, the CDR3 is TGTGCCAGCAGCTTACGAGCGGGAGGCCGGGATACGCAGTATTTT.

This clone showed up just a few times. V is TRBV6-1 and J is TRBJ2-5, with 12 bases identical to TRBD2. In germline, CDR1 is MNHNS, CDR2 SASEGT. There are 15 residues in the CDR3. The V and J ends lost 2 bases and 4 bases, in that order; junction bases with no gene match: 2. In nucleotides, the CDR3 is TGTGCCAGCAGTGAACTAGCGGGAGGGCTAGAGACCCAGTACTTC. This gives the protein CASSELAGGLETQYF.

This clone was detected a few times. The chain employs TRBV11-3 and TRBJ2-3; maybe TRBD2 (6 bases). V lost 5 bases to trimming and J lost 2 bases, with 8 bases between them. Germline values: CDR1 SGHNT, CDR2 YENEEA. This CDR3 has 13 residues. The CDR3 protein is CASSRGYTDTQYF. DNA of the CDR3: TGTGCCAGCAGCCGGGGGTACACAGATACGCAGTATTTT. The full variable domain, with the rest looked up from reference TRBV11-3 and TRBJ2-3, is EAGVVQSPRYKIIEKKQPVAFWCNPISGHNTLYWYLQNLGQGPELLIRYENEEAVDDSQLPKDRFSAERLKGVDSTLKIQPAELGDSAVYLCASSRGYTDTQYFGPGTRLTVL.

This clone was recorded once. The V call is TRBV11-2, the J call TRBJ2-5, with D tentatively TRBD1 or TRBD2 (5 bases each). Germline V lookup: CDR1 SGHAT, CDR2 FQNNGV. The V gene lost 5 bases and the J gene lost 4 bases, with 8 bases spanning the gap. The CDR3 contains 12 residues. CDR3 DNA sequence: TGTGCCAGCAGCCAGGGAGCAGAGACCCAGTACTTC. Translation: CASSQGAETQYF.

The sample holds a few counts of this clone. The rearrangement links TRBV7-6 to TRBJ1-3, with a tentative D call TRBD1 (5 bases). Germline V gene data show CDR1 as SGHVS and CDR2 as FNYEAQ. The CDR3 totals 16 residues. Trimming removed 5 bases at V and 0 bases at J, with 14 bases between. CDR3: CASSPGPGYSGNTIYF. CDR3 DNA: TGTGCCAGCAGCCCGGGGCCCGGGTACTCTGGAAACACCATATATTTT.

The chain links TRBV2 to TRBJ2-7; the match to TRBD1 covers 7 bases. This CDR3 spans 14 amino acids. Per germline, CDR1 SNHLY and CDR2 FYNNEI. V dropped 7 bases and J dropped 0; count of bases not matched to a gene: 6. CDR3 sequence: CASTETGYSYEQYF. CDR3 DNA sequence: TGTGCCAGCACCGAGACAGGGTACTCCTACGAGCAGTACTTC.

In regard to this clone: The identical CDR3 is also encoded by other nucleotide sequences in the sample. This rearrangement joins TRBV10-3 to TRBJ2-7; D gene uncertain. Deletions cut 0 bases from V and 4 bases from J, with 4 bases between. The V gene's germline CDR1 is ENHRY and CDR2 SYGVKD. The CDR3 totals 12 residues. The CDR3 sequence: CAISESTYEQYF. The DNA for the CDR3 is TGTGCCATCAGTGAGTCGACGTACGAGCAGTACTTC.

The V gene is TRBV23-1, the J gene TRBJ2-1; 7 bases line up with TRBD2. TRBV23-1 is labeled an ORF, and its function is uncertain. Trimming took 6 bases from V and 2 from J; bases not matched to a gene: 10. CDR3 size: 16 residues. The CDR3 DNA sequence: TGCGCCAGCAGGAAAATACGGAGCGGGACCTACAATGAGCAGTTCTTC. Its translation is CASRKIRSGTYNEQFF.